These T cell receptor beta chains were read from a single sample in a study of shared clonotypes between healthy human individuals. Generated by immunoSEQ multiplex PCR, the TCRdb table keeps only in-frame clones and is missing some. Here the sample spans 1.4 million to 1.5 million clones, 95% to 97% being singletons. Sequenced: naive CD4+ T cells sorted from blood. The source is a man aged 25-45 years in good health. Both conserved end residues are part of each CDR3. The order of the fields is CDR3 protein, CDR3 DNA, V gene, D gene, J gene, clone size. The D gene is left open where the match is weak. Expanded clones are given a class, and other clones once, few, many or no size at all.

cdr3_aa: CASSQPPGGRIYEQYF; cdr3_nt: TGTGCCAGCAGCCAACCTCCCGGGGGGAGGATCTACGAGCAGTACTTC; v_call: TRBV14; d_call: TRBD2; j_call: TRBJ2-7; clone_size: .
cdr3_aa: CASSLTWREGNNEQFF; cdr3_nt: TGTGCCAGCAGCCTCACCTGGCGGGAAGGAAACAATGAGCAGTTCTTC; v_call: TRBV7-9; d_call: .; j_call: TRBJ2-1; clone_size: .
cdr3_aa: CASIRQGAKETQYF; cdr3_nt: TGTGCCAGCATCCGACAGGGGGCCAAAGAGACCCAGTACTTC; v_call: TRBV11-3; d_call: TRBD1; j_call: TRBJ2-5; clone_size: .
cdr3_aa: CASSSPTGEQYF; cdr3_nt: TGTGCCAGCAGTTCCCCGACAGGGGAGCAGTACTTC; v_call: TRBV28; d_call: TRBD1; j_call: TRBJ2-7; clone_size: .
cdr3_aa: CASRAIAGGPPSYNEQFF; cdr3_nt: TGTGCCAGCAGGGCGATAGCGGGAGGGCCCCCCTCCTACAATGAGCAGTTCTTC; v_call: TRBV28; d_call: TRBD2; j_call: TRBJ2-1; clone_size: .
cdr3_aa: CAIGPGELAETSYEQYF; cdr3_nt: TGTGCCATCGGTCCCGGCGAACTAGCGGAGACCTCCTACGAGCAGTACTTC; v_call: TRBV10-3; d_call: TRBD2; j_call: TRBJ2-7; clone_size: .
cdr3_aa: CASATGWDEQYF; cdr3_nt: TGTGCCAGTGCGACAGGGTGGGACGAGCAGTACTTC; v_call: TRBV19; d_call: TRBD1; j_call: TRBJ2-7; clone_size: .
cdr3_aa: CASSFGGDGYTF; cdr3_nt: TGTGCCAGCAGTTTCGGAGGGGACGGCTACACCTTC; v_call: TRBV28; d_call: .; j_call: TRBJ1-2; clone_size: .
cdr3_aa: CATRATNEKLFF; cdr3_nt: TGTGCCACCCGGGCAACTAATGAAAAACTGTTTTTT; v_call: TRBV28; d_call: .; j_call: TRBJ1-4; clone_size: once
cdr3_aa: CASRWRQDQETQYF; cdr3_nt: TGTGCAAGTCGCTGGAGACAGGACCAAGAGACCCAGTACTTC; v_call: TRBV12-2; d_call: .; j_call: TRBJ2-5; clone_size: .
cdr3_aa: CASSQVVNEQFF; cdr3_nt: TGCGCCAGCAGTCAGGTCGTCAATGAGCAGTTCTTC; v_call: TRBV5-1; d_call: .; j_call: TRBJ2-1; clone_size: .
cdr3_aa: CASTPIGGATQETQYF; cdr3_nt: TGCGCCAGCACCCCGATCGGGGGAGCGACCCAAGAGACCCAGTACTTC; v_call: TRBV5-1; d_call: .; j_call: TRBJ2-5; clone_size: .
cdr3_aa: CASSVGLRLAGGNSYEQYF; cdr3_nt: TGTGCCAGCAGCGTAGGGCTTCGGCTAGCGGGAGGCAATTCCTACGAGCAGTACTTC; v_call: TRBV9; d_call: TRBD2; j_call: TRBJ2-7; clone_size: .
cdr3_aa: CASSIRATTSGSSYNEQFF; cdr3_nt: TGTGCCAGTAGTATCCGGGCAACGACTAGCGGGAGCTCCTACAATGAGCAGTTCTTC; v_call: TRBV19; d_call: TRBD2; j_call: TRBJ2-1; clone_size: .
cdr3_aa: CASRDSGSSYEQYF; cdr3_nt: TGTGCCAGCAGGGATTCAGGCTCTTCCTACGAGCAGTACTTC; v_call: TRBV2; d_call: .; j_call: TRBJ2-7; clone_size: .
cdr3_aa: CASRTEDQPQHF; cdr3_nt: TGTGCCAGCCGAACGGAGGATCAGCCCCAGCATTTT; v_call: TRBV28; d_call: .; j_call: TRBJ1-5; clone_size: once
cdr3_aa: CASSQLAGGRFGTDTQYF; cdr3_nt: TGTGCCAGCAGCCAACTAGCGGGAGGGCGATTTGGCACAGATACGCAGTATTTT; v_call: TRBV14; d_call: TRBD2; j_call: TRBJ2-3; clone_size: .